This entry concerns a single T cell receptor (beta chain). What it recognizes is unknown. These data are taken from a study of cytomegalovirus exposure and HLA in healthy donors. Looking at the study overall: Around 79 million unique TCRs, all from HLA-typed donors, were included in an early release of the data. Overall study findings and caveats: One variant, a missense change in DCLRE1C, was linked in a later analysis to TCR beta V- and J-gene trimming. TCR beta sequences numbering around 15,000 were associated with HLA alleles at 0.05 false discovery rate in a later analysis.

The PCR used 60 Vbeta and 13 Jbeta primers. Clones were read by immunoSEQ multiplex PCR, and TCRdb kept only the in-frame ones, dropping some. The sample lists about 130,000 clones; approximately 60% were seen once. Germline V gene lookup returns CDR1 SGHRS and CDR2 YFSETQ. The CDR3 consists of 16 residues. V lost 4 bases, J lost 1 base, and 6 bases stayed unmatched. The clonotype was recovered from a woman in her 40s in good health and CMV-seronegative. The chain carries TRBV5-1 and TRBJ2-3, with TRBD2 matching over 10 bases. The sequenced sample was PBMCs. CDR3 in DNA: TGCGCCAGCAGCCGAGACAGCGGGGGGGGCACAGATACGCAGTATTTT. Protein sequence: CASSRDSGGGTDTQYF.